The rows below give T cell receptor beta chains drawn from one sample of a study of T cells in Graves' hyperthyroidism and ophthalmopathy. In TCRdb, the multiplex PCR reads were re-called with MiXCR into one record per CDR3 protein. There are about 370,000 distinct CDR3 sequences in the sample; over 12% occur only once, and roughly a fifth lies in the top ten. Sequencing was performed on blood. The receptors were gathered from a woman aged 55-70 years with Graves' ophthalmopathy. The CDR3 runs from the conserved cysteine through the conserved F or W. The D gene is left open where the match is weak. Clone size is given for some rows only: seen once, a few or many times, or a class if the clone is expanded.

clone_size	v_call	cdr3_length	j_call	d_call	cdr3_nt	cdr3_aa
many	TRBV5-1	14	TRBJ2-7	TRBD2	TGCGCCAGCAGCTTGGTTAGCGGGGCCTACGAGCAGTACTTC	CASSLVSGAYEQYF
many	TRBV5-8	18	TRBJ2-7	TRBD1	TGTGCCAGCAGCGGACCGGGACAGGGTTTGGTGAGCTCCTACGAGCAGTACTTC	CASSGPGQGLVSSYEQYF
few	TRBV28	15	TRBJ2-3	.	TGTGCCAGCAACCGCGGTAGCACTAGCACAGATACGCAGTATTTT	CASNRGSTSTDTQYF
few	TRBV5-6	17	TRBJ2-1	TRBD2	TGTGCCAGCAGCTTGGGAGACGGGACTAGCTCCTACAATGAGCAGTTCTTC	CASSLGDGTSSYNEQFF
few	TRBV2	15	TRBJ2-1	TRBD2	TGTGCCAGCAGTGTTGGCGGGAGCTTGACCCATGAGCAGTTCTTC	CASSVGGSLTHEQFF
many	TRBV11-2	14	TRBJ2-2	.	TGTGCCAGCAGCAAGTCGGGGTACGCCGGGGAGCTGTTTTTT	CASSKSGYAGELFF
few	TRBV6-1	14	TRBJ1-2	TRBD1	TGTGCCAGCAGTCCCCGGGACAGGATCTATGGCTACACCTTC	CASSPRDRIYGYTF
many	TRBV5-1	16	TRBJ2-3	TRBD2	TGCGCCAGCAGCCAAACTAGCGGGAGTCCCCCAGATACGCAGTATTTT	CASSQTSGSPPDTQYF
many	TRBV12-3/TRBV12-4	14	TRBJ2-2	.	TGTGCCAGCAGCCCTATTGACGGAGCCGGGGAGCTGTTTTTT	CASSPIDGAGELFF
many	TRBV6-1	15	TRBJ1-5	.	TGTGCCAGCAGGCCAATGGGGGGGCCAGGTCAGCCCCAGCATTTT	CASRPMGGPGQPQHF
.	TRBV27	15	TRBJ2-2	TRBD2	TGTGCCAGCAGTTTATATAGCGGGAGAACCGGGGAGCTGTTTTTT	CASSLYSGRTGELFF
many	TRBV2	12	TRBJ2-3	.	TGTGCCAGCTGTGAGGTTGCAGATACGCAGTATTTT	CASCEVADTQYF
many	TRBV6-6	17	TRBJ2-7	.	TGTGCCAGCAGTTACCCCGACCCCCCGGGTACCTCCTACGAGCAGTACTTC	CASSYPDPPGTSYEQYF
many	TRBV20-1	14	TRBJ1-2	TRBD1	TGCAGTGCTAGAGTGGGGACAGGGGATGGGGGCTACACCTTC	CSARVGTGDGGYTF
many	TRBV7-2	16	TRBJ1-1	.	TGTGCCAGCAGCTTAGGTTTCAGGGAGTTCGGGACTGAAGCTTTCTTT	CASSLGFREFGTEAFF
.	TRBV28	16	TRBJ1-5	.	TGTGCCAGCAGCCCAAGTAAGACAGGACGAGATCAGCCCCAGCATTTT	CASSPSKTGRDQPQHF
many	TRBV3-1	14	TRBJ2-1	TRBD2	TGTGCCAGCAGCCAAGGGACTAGCGGGAATGAGCAGTTCTTC	CASSQGTSGNEQFF
few	TRBV10-1	13	TRBJ2-1	.	TGCGCCAGCAGCCCAACTACGTCGGATGAGCAGTTCTTC	CASSPTTSDEQFF
.	TRBV29-1	14	TRBJ2-7	.	TGCAGCCCCGTCGGGGGTCCTCCAGGCTACGAGCAGTACTTC	CSPVGGPPGYEQYF
many	TRBV20-1	16	TRBJ2-5	TRBD1	TGCAGTGCCCCACCGATCCGGGACAGACAAAAAGAGACCCAGTACTTC	CSAPPIRDRQKETQYF
many	TRBV29-1	14	TRBJ2-2	TRBD2	TGCAGCGTGGGGGGCCTAGCGGGAAGCGGGGAGCTGTTTTTT	CSVGGLAGSGELFF
many	TRBV5-1	15	TRBJ2-5	TRBD2	TGCGCCAGCAGCTGGACTAGCGGGAGGGGAGAGACCCAGTACTTC	CASSWTSGRGETQYF
.	TRBV7-2	13	TRBJ2-2	.	TGTGCCAGCAGCACGCGGGGCGCCGGGGAGCTGTTTTTT	CASSTRGAGELFF
many	TRBV11-2	13	TRBJ1-2	.	TGTGCCAGCAGCATGGACCGGAACTATGGCTACACCTTC	CASSMDRNYGYTF
many	TRBV5-1	17	TRBJ1-2	TRBD1	TGCGCCAGCAGCTTGGGTGGACAGGGGGGGACTAACTATGGCTACACCTTC	CASSLGGQGGTNYGYTF
.	TRBV3-1	14	TRBJ2-7	TRBD1	TGTGCCAGCACCTCACGGGACAGGGGTTACGGGCAGTACTTC	CASTSRDRGYGQYF
.	TRBV28	13	TRBJ2-7	.	TGTGCCAGCACCGAGGGGGGCGGCTACGAGCAGTACTTC	CASTEGGGYEQYF
.	TRBV19	18	TRBJ2-5	.	TGTGCCAGTAGTCGTACGGGACTTCGGCGCGCTGTACAAGAGACCCAGTACTTC	CASSRTGLRRAVQETQYF
.	TRBV6-6	18	TRBJ2-2	.	TGTGCCAGCAGTTACTCCCCCGGCAGCGCTCGGGGCACCGGGGAGCTGTTTTTT	CASSYSPGSARGTGELFF
many	TRBV2	12	TRBJ1-1	.	TGTGCCAGCAGAGAAGGATCCTTGTGGGCTTTCTTT	CASREGSLWAFF
many	TRBV27	13	TRBJ2-3	.	TGTGCCAGCAGGCGGAGGGCCCCAGATACGCAGTATTTT	CASRRRAPDTQYF
many	TRBV20-1	11	TRBJ2-1	.	TGCAGTGCTAGACAGAACAATGAGCAGTTCTTC	CSARQNNEQFF
.	TRBV19	17	TRBJ2-2	TRBD2	TGTGCCAGTAGTATAGACGCTAGCGGGGCTAACACCGGGGAGCTGTTTTTT	CASSIDASGANTGELFF
many	TRBV12-3/TRBV12-4	14	TRBJ2-6	.	TGTGCCAGCAGTTTGTTCTCTGGGGCCAACGTCCTGACTTTC	CASSLFSGANVLTF
.	TRBV12-3/TRBV12-4	14	TRBJ1-1	TRBD1	TGTGCCAGCAGTACAGGGGGGGTGAACACTGAAGCTTTCTTT	CASSTGGVNTEAFF
many	TRBV3-1	15	TRBJ2-1	TRBD2	TGTGCCAGCAGCCCAGGTAGTAGCGGGATCGATGAGCAGTTCTTC	CASSPGSSGIDEQFF
many	TRBV12-5	14	TRBJ1-1	.	TGTGCTAGTGGCCAATGGGACAAGAACACTGAAGCTTTCTTT	CASGQWDKNTEAFF
few	TRBV27	17	TRBJ2-7	TRBD2	TGTGCCAGCAGGGGTTTGACTAGCGGGAGGCGGGGATACGAGCAGTACTTC	CASRGLTSGRRGYEQYF
many	TRBV2	14	TRBJ2-1	TRBD1	TGTGCCAGTAGCAGACAGGGGGCCTACAATGAGCAGTTCTTC	CASSRQGAYNEQFF
many	TRBV5-1	15	TRBJ2-2	TRBD2	TGCGCCAGCAGCTTGAATGCGGGAGGGCCCGGGGAGCTGTTTTTT	CASSLNAGGPGELFF
.	TRBV6-2/TRBV6-3	15	TRBJ2-7	TRBD2	TGTGCCAGCAGTTACTCGCTAGCGGGCTACTACGAGCAGTACTTC	CASSYSLAGYYEQYF
once	TRBV6-9	13	TRBJ2-3	.	TGTGCCTGCAGTTTGCTCGGCACAGATACGCAGTATTTT	CACSLLGTDTQYF
many	TRBV12-3/TRBV12-4	15	TRBJ1-4	.	TGTGCCAGCGATTCCTCGGAATCAACTAATGAAAAACTGTTTTTT	CASDSSESTNEKLFF
.	TRBV4-1	14	TRBJ1-1	.	TGCGCCAGCAGCCGGAACATCTGGGACACTGAAGCTTTCTTT	CASSRNIWDTEAFF
many	TRBV5-1	16	TRBJ2-5	TRBD2	TGCGCCAGCAGAATTAAACTAGCGGGAGTCGGAGAGACCCAGTACTTC	CASRIKLAGVGETQYF
many	TRBV12-3/TRBV12-4	15	TRBJ2-7	.	TGTGCCAGCAGTTTCCTCGGACAGCGCTCCTACGAGCAGTACTTC	CASSFLGQRSYEQYF
few	TRBV4-2	13	TRBJ2-1	.	TGTGCCAGCAGCTCGGACCGTTACCATGAGCAGTTCTTC	CASSSDRYHEQFF
.	TRBV28	16	TRBJ2-7	.	TGTGCCAGCAGTACCTACCCCGGGACACCGTTCGACGAGCAGTACTTC	CASSTYPGTPFDEQYF
few	TRBV6-1	13	TRBJ2-2	.	TGTGCCAGCAGTGAAGCTTGGTACGGGGAGCTGTTTTTT	CASSEAWYGELFF
few	TRBV29-1	14	TRBJ1-2	.	TGCAGCGTTGTAACTCCCTGGGAAAACTATGGCTACACCTTC	CSVVTPWENYGYTF
few	TRBV10-3	16	TRBJ2-3	TRBD1	TGTGCCACCTCCGCTGGGACAGGGTCAAATCAGGATACGCAGTATTTT	CATSAGTGSNQDTQYF
many	TRBV28	15	TRBJ2-7	.	TGTGCCAGCAGTTTATGGGGGGACGAAACCGGGGAGCAGTACTTC	CASSLWGDETGEQYF
.	TRBV4-1	14	TRBJ1-4	.	TGCGCCAGCAGCCCGTATAGCGGAGGTGAAAAACTGTTTTTT	CASSPYSGGEKLFF
.	TRBV20-1	14	TRBJ2-7	TRBD2	TGCAGTGCTATGATACTAGCGGGAGCCAGTGAGCAGTACTTC	CSAMILAGASEQYF
many	TRBV5-1	14	TRBJ2-1	.	TGCGCCAGCAGCTTGGTCCTCGAATACAATGAGCAGTTCTTC	CASSLVLEYNEQFF
many	TRBV20-1	12	TRBJ2-1	.	TGCAGTGCTGGGGCCCAGGTTAATGAGCAGTTCTTC	CSAGAQVNEQFF
.	TRBV6-1	14	TRBJ2-7	TRBD1	TGTGCCAGCAACGGACAGGGGGTTAAAAACGAGCAGTACTTC	CASNGQGVKNEQYF
few	TRBV5-1	15	TRBJ1-6	TRBD1	TGCGCCAGCAGCTTATTTACAGGGGGAAATTCACCCCTCCACTTT	CASSLFTGGNSPLHF
.	TRBV3-1	16	TRBJ2-1	.	TGTGCCAGCAGCCAAATAACGGGAGTGGATGGCAATGAGCAGTTCTTC	CASSQITGVDGNEQFF